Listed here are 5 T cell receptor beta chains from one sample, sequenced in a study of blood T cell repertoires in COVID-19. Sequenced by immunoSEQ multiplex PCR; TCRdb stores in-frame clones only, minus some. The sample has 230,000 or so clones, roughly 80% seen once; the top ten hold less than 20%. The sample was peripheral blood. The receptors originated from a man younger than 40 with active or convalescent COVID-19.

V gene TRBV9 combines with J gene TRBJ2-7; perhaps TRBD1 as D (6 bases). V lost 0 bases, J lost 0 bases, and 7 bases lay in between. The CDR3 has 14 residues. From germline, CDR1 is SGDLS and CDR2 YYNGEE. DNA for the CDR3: TGTGCCAGCAGCGTAGGGGACACCTCCTACGAGCAGTACTTC. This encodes CASSVGDTSYEQYF. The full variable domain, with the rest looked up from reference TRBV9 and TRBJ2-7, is DSGVTQTPKHLITATGQRVTLRCSPRSGDLSVYWYQQSLDQGLQFLIQYYNGEERAKGNILERFSAQQFPDLHSELNLSSLELGDSALYFCASSVGDTSYEQYFGPGTRLTVT.

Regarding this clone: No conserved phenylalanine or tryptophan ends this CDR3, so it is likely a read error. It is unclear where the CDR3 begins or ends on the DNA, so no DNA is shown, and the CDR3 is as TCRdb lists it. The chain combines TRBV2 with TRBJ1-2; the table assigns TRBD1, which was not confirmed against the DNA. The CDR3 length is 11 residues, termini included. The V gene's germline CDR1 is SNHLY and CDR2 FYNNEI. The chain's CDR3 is CASSDWAALIL.

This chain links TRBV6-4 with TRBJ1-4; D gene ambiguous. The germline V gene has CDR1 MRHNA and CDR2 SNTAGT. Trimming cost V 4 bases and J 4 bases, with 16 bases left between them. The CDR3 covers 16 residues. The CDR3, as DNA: TGTGCCAGCAGTGGGAAGTTGCGAGGGATTAATGAAAAACTGTTTTTT. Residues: CASSGKLRGINEKLFF.

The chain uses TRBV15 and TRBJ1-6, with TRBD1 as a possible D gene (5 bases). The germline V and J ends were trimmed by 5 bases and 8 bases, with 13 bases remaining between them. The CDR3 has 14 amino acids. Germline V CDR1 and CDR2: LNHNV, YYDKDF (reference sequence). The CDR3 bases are TGTGCCACCAGCGGTCAGGGAGGGGATTCACCCCTCCACTTT. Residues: CATSGQGGDSPLHF. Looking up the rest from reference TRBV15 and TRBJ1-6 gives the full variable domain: DAMVIQNPRYQVTQFGKPVTLSCSQTLNHNVMYWYQQKSSQAPKLLFHYYDKDFNNEADTPDNFQSRRPNTSFCFLDIRSPGLGDTAMYLCATSGQGGDSPLHFGNGTRLTVT.

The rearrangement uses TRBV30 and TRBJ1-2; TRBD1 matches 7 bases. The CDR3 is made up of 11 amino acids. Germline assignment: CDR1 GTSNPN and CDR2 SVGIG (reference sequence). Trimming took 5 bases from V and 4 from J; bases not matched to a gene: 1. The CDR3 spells CAWGDSYGYTF. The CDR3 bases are TGTGCCTGGGGGGACAGCTATGGCTACACCTTC. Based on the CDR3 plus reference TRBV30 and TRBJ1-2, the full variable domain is SQTIHQWPATLVQPVGSPLSLECTVEGTSNPNLYWYRQAAGRGLQLLFYSVGIGQISSEVPQNLSASRPQDRQFILSSKKLLLSDSGFYLCAWGDSYGYTFGSGTRLTVV.